This T cell receptor (beta chain) was profiled in a study of vaccination and CD4 T cells after COVID-19. Sequence data for DNA of cultured CD4+ T cells were generated by the Oncomine TCR Beta short-read assay. TCRdb re-derived calls from the PCR reads in MiXCR, one entry per CDR3 protein. The profile shows over 10,000 distinct CDR3 sequences, 56% of them singletons. Treatment of the sample: roughly nine-day PBMC culture with coronavirus spike peptide pools or control peptides (ViraFEST assay). This clonotype was found once. Its target is not known. Germline V lookup: CDR1 SGHRS, CDR2 YFSETQ. Trimming took off 0 bases at V and 9 bases at J, with 16 bases between the two ends. The CDR3 spans 15 residues.

This sequence joins TRBV5-1 and TRBJ2-4; D unresolved. The clonotype was recovered from a human donor who had recovered from COVID-19. The source material was CD4+ T cells from blood, cultured in vitro. As DNA, the CDR3 is TGCGCCAGCAGCTTGGTGGCAGGAATGTGGGGCATTCAGTACTTC. As protein: CASSLVAGMWGIQYF.